This entry is about one TCR beta chain. The target antigen is unknown. The CDR3 runs 19 residues. The V gene's germline CDR1 is SGHRS and CDR2 YFSETQ. V shed 0 bases and J shed 0 bases, with 16 bases lying between them. These data originate in a study of cytomegalovirus exposure and HLA in healthy donors. The study's findings and limits: Researchers catalogued about 160 TCR beta chains as cytomegalovirus-associated. Productive rates of about 90% or about 30% were seen for most TCR beta V segments in an earlier analysis.

The PCR used 60 Vbeta and 13 Jbeta primers. TCRdb's table, derived via immunoSEQ multiplex PCR, lists solely in-frame clones and lacks some. The sample yields 40,000 or so clones, 76% seen once. The sequence was collected from a woman in her twenties or thirties in good health and CMV-seropositive. This sequence joins TRBV5-1 and TRBJ2-6; possibly TRBD1 for D (5 bases). The sequenced material came from PBMCs. CDR3 sequence: CASSLARFDSHSGANVLTF. The CDR3 DNA sequence: TGCGCCAGCAGCTTGGCTCGGTTTGACAGCCACTCTGGGGCCAACGTCCTGACTTTC.